This T cell receptor (beta chain) was profiled in a study of blood T cell repertoires in COVID-19. Study-wide context: PBMCs, B-cell-depleted T cells, or T cells provided the cDNA or gDNA that made up the material.

Per the study methods: Counts of nucleated cells, estimated from reference gene primer amplification, were obtained. Sequenced by immunoSEQ multiplex PCR; TCRdb stores in-frame clones only, minus some. The DNA was the basis for D and trimming; V, J and clone size are from that table. The sample lists under 110,000 clones; around 87% were seen once. Germline CDR1 and CDR2: SSHAT and FNYEAQ (reference sequence). The CDR3 sequence is 16 residues long. Trimming cost V 5 bases and J 2 bases, with 15 bases left between them. The TCR sequence derives from a woman aged 30 to 39 with acute or convalescent COVID-19. The sample consisted of peripheral blood. V and J are TRBV7-7 and TRBJ2-2, with D possibly matching TRBD2 (7 bases). The DNA of the CDR3 is TGTGCCAGCAGCCTGGGGCGGGGGCCCAACACCGGGGAGCTGTTTTTT. Its protein is CASSLGRGPNTGELFF.